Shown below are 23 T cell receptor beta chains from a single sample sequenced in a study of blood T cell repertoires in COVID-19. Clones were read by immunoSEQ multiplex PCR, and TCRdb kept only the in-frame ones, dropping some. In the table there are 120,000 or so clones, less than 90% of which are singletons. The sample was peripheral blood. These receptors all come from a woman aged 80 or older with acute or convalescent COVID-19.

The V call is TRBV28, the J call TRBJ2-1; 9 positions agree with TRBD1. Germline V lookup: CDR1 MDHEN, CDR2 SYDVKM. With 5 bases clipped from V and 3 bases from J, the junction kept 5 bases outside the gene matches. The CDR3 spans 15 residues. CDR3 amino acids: CASSPLTGGYNEQFF. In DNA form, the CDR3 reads TGTGCCAGCAGTCCCCTGACAGGGGGCTACAATGAGCAGTTCTTC. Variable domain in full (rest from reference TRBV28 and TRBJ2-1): DVKVTQSSRYLVKRTGEKVFLECVQDMDHENMFWYRQDPGLGLRLIYFSYDVKMKEKGDIPEGYSVSREKKERFSLILESASTNQTSMYLCASSPLTGGYNEQFFGPGTRLTVL.

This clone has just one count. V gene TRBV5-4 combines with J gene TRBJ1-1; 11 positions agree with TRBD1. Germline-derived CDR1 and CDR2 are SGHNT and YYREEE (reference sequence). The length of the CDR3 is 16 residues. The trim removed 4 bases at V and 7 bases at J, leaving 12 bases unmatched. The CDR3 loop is CASSPSGGQGVIEAFF. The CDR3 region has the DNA TGTGCCAGCAGCCCCTCAGGGGGACAGGGGGTAATTGAAGCTTTCTTT.

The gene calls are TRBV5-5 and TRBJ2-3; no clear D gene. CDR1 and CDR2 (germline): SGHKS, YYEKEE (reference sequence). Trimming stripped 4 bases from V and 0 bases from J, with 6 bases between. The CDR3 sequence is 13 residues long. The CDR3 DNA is TGTGCCAGCAGCGTACAGAGCACAGATACGCAGTATTTT. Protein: CASSVQSTDTQYF.

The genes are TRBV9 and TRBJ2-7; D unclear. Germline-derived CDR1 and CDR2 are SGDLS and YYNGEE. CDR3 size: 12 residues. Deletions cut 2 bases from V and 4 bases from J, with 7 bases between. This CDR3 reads CASSVEAYEQYV. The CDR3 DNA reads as TGTGCCAGCAGCGTCGAGGCTTACGAGCAGTACGTC.

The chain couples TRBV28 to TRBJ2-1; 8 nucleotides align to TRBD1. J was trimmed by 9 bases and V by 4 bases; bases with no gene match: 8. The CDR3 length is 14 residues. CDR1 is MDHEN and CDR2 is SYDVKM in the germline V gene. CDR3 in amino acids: CASSYRTGWSEQFF. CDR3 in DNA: TGTGCCAGCAGTTACAGGACAGGGTGGTCTGAGCAGTTCTTC.

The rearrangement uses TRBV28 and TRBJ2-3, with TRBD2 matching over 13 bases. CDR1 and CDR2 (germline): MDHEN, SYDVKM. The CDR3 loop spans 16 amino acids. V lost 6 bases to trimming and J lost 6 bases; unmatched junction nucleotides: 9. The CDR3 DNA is TGTGCCAGCAGGGCGGGACTAGCGGGGACGGGGGATACGCAGTATTTT. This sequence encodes CASRAGLAGTGDTQYF. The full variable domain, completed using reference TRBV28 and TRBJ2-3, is DVKVTQSSRYLVKRTGEKVFLECVQDMDHENMFWYRQDPGLGLRLIYFSYDVKMKEKGDIPEGYSVSREKKERFSLILESASTNQTSMYLCASRAGLAGTGDTQYFGPGTRLTVL.

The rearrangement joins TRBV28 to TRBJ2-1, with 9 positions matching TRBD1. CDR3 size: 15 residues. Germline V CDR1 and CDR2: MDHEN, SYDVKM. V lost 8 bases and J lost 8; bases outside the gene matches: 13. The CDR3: CASRKWGQGGHEQFF. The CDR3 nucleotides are TGTGCCAGCCGTAAGTGGGGACAGGGCGGTCATGAGCAGTTCTTC.

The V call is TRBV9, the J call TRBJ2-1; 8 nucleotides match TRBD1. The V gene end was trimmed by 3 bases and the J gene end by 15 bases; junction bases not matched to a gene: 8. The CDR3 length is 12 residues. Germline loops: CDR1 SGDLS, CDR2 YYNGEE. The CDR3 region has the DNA TGTGCCAGCAGCGGACACCGGGACAGGCCGTTCTTC. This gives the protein CASSGHRDRPFF.

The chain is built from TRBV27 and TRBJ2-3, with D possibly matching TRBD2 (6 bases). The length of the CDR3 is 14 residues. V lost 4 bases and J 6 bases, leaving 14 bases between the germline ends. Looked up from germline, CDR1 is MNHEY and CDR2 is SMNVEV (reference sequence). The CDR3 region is CASSYLRGGDTQYF. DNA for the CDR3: TGTGCCAGCAGTTACCTGCGGGGCGGGGATACGCAGTATTTT.

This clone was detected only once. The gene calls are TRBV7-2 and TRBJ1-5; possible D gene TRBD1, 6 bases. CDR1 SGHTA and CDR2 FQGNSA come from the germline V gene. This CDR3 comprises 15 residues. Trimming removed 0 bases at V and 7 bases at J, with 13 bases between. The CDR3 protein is CASSLALRGGQPQHF. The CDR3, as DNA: TGTGCCAGCAGCTTAGCGCTAAGGGGGGGCCAGCCCCAGCATTTT.

The CDR3 spells CASSLLAAGQETQYF. DNA for the CDR3: TGTGCCAGCAGCTTACTAGCGGCGGGCCAAGAGACCCAGTACTTC. The chain is built from TRBV7-3 and TRBJ2-5; 7 bases line up with TRBD2. The germline gives CDR1 SGHTA, CDR2 FQGTGA. J was trimmed by 1 base and V by 2 bases; bases with no gene match: 4. The CDR3 sequence is 15 residues long.

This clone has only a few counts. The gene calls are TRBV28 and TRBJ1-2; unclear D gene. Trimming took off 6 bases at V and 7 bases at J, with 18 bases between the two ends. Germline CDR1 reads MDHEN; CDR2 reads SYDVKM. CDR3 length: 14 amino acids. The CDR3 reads CASSITGRRSGYTF. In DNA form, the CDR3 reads TGTGCCAGCAGCATCACGGGCAGGAGGTCTGGCTACACCTTC.

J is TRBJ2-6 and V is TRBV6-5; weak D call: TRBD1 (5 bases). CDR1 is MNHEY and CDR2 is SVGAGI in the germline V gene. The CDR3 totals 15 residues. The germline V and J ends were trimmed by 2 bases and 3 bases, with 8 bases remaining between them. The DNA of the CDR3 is TGTGCCAGCAGTTACATGGGGCGTGGGGCCAACGTCCTGACTTTC. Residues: CASSYMGRGANVLTF.

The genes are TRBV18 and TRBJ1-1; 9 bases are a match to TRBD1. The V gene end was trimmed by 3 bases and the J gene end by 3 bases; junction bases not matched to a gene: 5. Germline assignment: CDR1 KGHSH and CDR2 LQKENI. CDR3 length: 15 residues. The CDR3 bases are TGTGCCAGCTCACCGAAGGGGACAGGGTACACTGAAGCTTTCTTT. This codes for CASSPKGTGYTEAFF. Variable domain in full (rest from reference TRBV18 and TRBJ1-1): NAGVMQNPRHLVRRRGQEARLRCSPMKGHSHVYWYRQLPEEGLKFMVYLQKENIIDESGMPKERFSAEFPKEGPSILRIQQVVRGDSAAYFCASSPKGTGYTEAFFGQGTRLTVV.

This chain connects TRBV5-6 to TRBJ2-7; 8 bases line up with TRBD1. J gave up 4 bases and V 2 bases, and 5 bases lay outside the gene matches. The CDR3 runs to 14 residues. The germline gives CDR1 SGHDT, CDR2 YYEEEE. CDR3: CASSLSDREYEQYV. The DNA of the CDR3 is TGTGCCAGCAGCTTATCGGACAGGGAGTACGAGCAGTACGTC.

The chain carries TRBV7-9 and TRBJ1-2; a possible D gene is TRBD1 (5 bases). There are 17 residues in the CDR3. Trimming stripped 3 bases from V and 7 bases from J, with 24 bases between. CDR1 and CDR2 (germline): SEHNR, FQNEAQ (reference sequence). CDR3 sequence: CASSFSIGVMAFSGYTF. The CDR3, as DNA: TGTGCCAGCAGCTTTTCGATAGGGGTGATGGCATTTTCTGGCTACACCTTC.

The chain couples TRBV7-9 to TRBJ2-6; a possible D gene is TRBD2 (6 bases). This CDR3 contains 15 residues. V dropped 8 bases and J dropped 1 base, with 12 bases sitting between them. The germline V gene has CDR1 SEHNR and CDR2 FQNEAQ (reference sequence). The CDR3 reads CASDLSGSGANVLTF. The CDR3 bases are TGTGCCAGCGACCTAAGCGGGTCTGGGGCCAACGTCCTGACTTTC.

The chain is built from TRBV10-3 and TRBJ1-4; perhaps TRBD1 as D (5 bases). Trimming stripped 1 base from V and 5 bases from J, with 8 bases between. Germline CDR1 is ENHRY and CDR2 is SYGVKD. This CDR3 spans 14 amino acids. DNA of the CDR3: TGTGCCATCAGTGAGTGGCAGGGAAATGAAAAACTGTTTTTT. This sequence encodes CAISEWQGNEKLFF.

CDR3 loop: CASRPGQANYGYTF. Written as DNA, the CDR3 is TGTGCCAGCAGGCCGGGACAGGCGAACTATGGCTACACCTTC. J is TRBJ1-2 and V is TRBV27; the match to TRBD1 covers 8 bases. From germline, CDR1 is MNHEY and CDR2 SMNVEV (reference sequence). The CDR3 is made up of 14 amino acids. V lost 6 bases, J lost 2 bases, and 5 bases stayed unmatched.

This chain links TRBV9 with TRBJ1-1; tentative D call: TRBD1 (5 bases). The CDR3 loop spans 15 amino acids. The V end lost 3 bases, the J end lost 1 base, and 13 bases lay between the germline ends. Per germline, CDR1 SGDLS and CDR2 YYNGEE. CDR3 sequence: CASSAGTGANTEAFF. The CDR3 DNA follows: TGTGCCAGCAGCGCTGGAACAGGAGCGAACACTGAAGCTTTCTTT.

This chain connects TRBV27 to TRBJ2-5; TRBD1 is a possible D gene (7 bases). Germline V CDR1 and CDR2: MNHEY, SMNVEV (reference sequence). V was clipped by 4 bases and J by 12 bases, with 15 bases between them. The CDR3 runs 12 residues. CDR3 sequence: CASSYPQGEEYF. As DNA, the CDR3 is TGTGCCAGCAGTTACCCCCAGGGGGAGGAGTACTTC.

CDR3 loop: CASSLSGQRGNTIYF. Here the CDR3 DNA reads TGCGCCAGCAGCTTGAGCGGACAGAGGGGGAACACCATATATTTT. V and J are TRBV5-1 and TRBJ1-3; the D gene is possibly TRBD1 (6 bases). The V end was cut by 1 base, the J end by 7 bases, with 15 bases between. Germline loops: CDR1 SGHRS, CDR2 YFSETQ. This CDR3 comprises 15 residues. Full variable domain (outside the CDR3, taken from reference TRBV5-1 and TRBJ1-3): KAGVTQTPRYLIKTRGQQVTLSCSPISGHRSVSWYQQTPGQGLQFLFEYFSETQRNKGNFPGRFSGRQFSNSRSEMNVSTLELGDSALYLCASSLSGQRGNTIYFGEGSWLTVV.

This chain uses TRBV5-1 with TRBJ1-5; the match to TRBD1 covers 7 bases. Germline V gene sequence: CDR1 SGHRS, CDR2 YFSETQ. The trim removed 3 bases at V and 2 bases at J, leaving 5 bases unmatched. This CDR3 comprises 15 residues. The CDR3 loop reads CASSSTGLGNQPQHF. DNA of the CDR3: TGCGCCAGCAGCTCGACAGGGTTGGGCAATCAGCCCCAGCATTTT.